In this sample, the clone carrying this T cell receptor beta chain turned up a few times. The isolated RNA, all of it, was reverse transcribed, so expressed TCRB transcripts were what got sequenced. The read count averaged around 3.6 million across naive, central memory and regulatory T cell samples. Assay: immunoSEQ multiplex PCR; the TCRdb copy retains only in-frame clones and omits some. The sample has approximately 250,000 clones; over 8.5% are singletons. CD4+ naive, central memory, regulatory and stem cell-like memory subsets were isolated by sorting on CD45RO/CCR7/CD25/CD127/CD95/CD27. This sample is part of a study of beta chain features in type 1 diabetes. V lost 0 bases to trimming and J lost 6 bases, with 9 bases between them. The germline V gene encodes CDR1 MNHNY and CDR2 SVGAGI (reference sequence). The CDR3 spans 14 residues.

The chain uses TRBV6-6 and TRBJ2-1, with D tentatively TRBD2 (7 bases). The sample consisted of naive CD4+ T cells from blood. This receptor was identified in a young woman in good health. The DNA for the CDR3 is TGTGCCAGCAGTTACTCGAGGGGGGGCAATGAGCAGTTCTTC. Translated, it gives CASSYSRGGNEQFF.